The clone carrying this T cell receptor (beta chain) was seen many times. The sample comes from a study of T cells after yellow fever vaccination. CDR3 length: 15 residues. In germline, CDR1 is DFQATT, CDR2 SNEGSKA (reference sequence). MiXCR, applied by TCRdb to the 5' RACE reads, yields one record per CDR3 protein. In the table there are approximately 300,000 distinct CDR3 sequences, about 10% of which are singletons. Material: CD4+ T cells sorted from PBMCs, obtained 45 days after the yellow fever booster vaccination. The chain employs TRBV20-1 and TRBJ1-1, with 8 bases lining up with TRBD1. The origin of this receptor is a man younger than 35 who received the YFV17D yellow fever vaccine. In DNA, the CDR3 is TGCAGGCTGGCCCCGAGACAGGGGATGAACACTGAAGCTTTCTTT. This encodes CRLAPRQGMNTEAFF.